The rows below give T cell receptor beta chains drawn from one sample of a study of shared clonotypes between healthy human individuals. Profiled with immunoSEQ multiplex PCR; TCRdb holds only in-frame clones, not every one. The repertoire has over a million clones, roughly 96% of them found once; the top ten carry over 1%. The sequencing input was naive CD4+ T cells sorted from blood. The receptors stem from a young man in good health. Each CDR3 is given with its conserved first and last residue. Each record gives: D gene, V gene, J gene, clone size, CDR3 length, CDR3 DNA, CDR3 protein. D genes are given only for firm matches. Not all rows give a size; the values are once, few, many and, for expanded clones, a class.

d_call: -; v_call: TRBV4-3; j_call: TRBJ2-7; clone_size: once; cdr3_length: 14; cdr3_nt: TGCGCCAGCAGCCAAGCTAGGAGCTCCTACGAGCAGTACTTC; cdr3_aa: CASSQARSSYEQYF
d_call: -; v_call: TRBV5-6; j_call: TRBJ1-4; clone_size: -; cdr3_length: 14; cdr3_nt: TGTGCCAGCAGCTTACAGAATAATCAAGAAAAACTGTTTTTT; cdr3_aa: CASSLQNNQEKLFF
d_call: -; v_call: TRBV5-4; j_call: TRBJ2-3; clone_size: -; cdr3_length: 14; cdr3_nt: TGTGCCAGCAGCTTGGGGGCTAGCACAGATACGCAGTATTTT; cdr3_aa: CASSLGASTDTQYF
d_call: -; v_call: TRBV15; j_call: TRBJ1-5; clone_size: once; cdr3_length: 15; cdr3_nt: TGTGCCACCAGCAGAGGTGTAAAAGCAGATCAGCCCCAGCATTTT; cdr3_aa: CATSRGVKADQPQHF
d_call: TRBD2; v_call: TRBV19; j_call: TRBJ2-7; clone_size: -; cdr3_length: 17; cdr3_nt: TGTGCCAGTAGTATTGGGGGTAGCGGGAGTTTCTCCTACGAGCAGTACTTC; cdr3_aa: CASSIGGSGSFSYEQYF
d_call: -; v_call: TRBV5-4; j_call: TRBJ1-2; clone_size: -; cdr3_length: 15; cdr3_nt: TGTGCCAGCAGCCACTTGGACAAAACTAACTATGGCTACACCTTC; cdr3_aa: CASSHLDKTNYGYTF
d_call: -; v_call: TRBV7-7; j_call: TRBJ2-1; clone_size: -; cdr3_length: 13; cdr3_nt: TGTGCCAGCAGCTTTAGTACGGGCAATGAGCAGTTCTTC; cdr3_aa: CASSFSTGNEQFF
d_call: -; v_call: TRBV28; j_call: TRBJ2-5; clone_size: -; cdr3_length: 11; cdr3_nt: TGTGCCAGCAGTCCGAAAGAGACCCAGTACTTC; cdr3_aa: CASSPKETQYF
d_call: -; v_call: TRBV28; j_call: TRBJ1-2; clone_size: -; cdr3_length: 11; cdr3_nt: TGTGCCAGCAGCCCTTCCTATGGCTACACCTTC; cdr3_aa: CASSPSYGYTF
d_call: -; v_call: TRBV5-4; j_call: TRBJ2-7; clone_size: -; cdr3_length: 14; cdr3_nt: TGTGCCAGCAGCCACGGACAAGCTTACGGCGAGCAGTACTTC; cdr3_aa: CASSHGQAYGEQYF
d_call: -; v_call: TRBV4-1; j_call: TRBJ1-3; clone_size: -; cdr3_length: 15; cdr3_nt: TGCGCCAGCAGCCACTGGGTGGGATCCCGAAACACCATATATTTT; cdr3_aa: CASSHWVGSRNTIYF
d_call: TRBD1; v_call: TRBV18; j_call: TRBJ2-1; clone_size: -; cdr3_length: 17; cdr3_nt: TGTGCCAGCTCACCACAGGACAGGGGGAGCTCCTACAATGAGCAGTTCTTC; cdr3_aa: CASSPQDRGSSYNEQFF
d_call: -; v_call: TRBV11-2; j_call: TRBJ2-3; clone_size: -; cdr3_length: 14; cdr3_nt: TGTGCCAGCAGCCCGAGATCGGTAGCAGATACGCAGTATTTT; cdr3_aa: CASSPRSVADTQYF
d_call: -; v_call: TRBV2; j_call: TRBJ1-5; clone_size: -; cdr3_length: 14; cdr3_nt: TGTGCCAGCAGTCCAGGACGGCAAAATCAGCCCCAGCATTTT; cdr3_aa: CASSPGRQNQPQHF
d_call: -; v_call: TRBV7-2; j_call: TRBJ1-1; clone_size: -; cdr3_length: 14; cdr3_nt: TGTGCCAGCAGCTTAGCGGGGTTGAACACTGAAGCTTTCTTT; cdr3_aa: CASSLAGLNTEAFF
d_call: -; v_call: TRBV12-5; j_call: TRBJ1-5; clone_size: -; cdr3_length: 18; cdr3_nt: TGTGCTAGTGCCACCCGGGGGGCTCCTAATGCAACCAATCAGCCCCAGCATTTT; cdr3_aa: CASATRGAPNATNQPQHF
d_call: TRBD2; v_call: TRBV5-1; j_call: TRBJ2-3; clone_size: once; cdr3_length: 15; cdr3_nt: TGCGCCAGCAGTGTGGCGGGAGGGAGCACAGATACGCAGTATTTT; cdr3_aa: CASSVAGGSTDTQYF
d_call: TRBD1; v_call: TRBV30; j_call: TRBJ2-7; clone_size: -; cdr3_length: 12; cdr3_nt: TGTGCCTGGAGTGTATTTACAGGGGTTGCGTACTTC; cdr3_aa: CAWSVFTGVAYF
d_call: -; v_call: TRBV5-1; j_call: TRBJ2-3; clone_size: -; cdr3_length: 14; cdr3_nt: TGCGCCAGCAGCTTAGGGGTTACCCCAGATACGCAGTATTTT; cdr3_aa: CASSLGVTPDTQYF
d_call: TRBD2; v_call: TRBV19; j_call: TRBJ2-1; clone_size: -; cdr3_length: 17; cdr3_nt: TGTGCCAGTAAGGAGAGTAGCGGGAGCCTAAAGGACAATGAGCAGTTCTTC; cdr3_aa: CASKESSGSLKDNEQFF
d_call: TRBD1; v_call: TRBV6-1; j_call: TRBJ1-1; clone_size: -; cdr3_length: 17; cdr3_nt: TGTGCCAGCAGTGAAGGAGGGACAGGGGTGGTCGGCACTGAAGCTTTCTTT; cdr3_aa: CASSEGGTGVVGTEAFF
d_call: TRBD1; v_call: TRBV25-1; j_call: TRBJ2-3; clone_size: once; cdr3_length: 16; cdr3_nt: TGTGCCAGCAGTGAATATGGCAGGGGGCGAACAGATACGCAGTATTTT; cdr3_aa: CASSEYGRGRTDTQYF
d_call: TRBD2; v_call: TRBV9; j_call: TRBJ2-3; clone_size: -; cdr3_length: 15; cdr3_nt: TGTGCCAGCAGCGTAAGCGGGAGGGCCTCCGATACGCAGTATTTT; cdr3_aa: CASSVSGRASDTQYF
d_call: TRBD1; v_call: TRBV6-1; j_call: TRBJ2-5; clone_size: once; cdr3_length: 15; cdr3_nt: TGTGCCAGCAGTGAAATGGGGGACAGTCAAGAGACCCAGTACTTC; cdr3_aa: CASSEMGDSQETQYF
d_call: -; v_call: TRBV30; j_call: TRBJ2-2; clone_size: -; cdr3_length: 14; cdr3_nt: TGTGCCTATAACCGAGGAGGGTTGACCGGGGAGCTGTTTTTT; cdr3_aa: CAYNRGGLTGELFF
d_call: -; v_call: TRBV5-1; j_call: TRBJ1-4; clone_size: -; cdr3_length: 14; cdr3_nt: TGCGCCAGCAGCCCGGGGGTTGCGCGGGAAAAACTGTTTTTT; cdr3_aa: CASSPGVAREKLFF
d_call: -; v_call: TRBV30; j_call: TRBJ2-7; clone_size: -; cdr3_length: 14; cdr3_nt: TGTGCCTGGAGTGTACGGAGAACCGGGGCCGAGCAGTACTTC; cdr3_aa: CAWSVRRTGAEQYF
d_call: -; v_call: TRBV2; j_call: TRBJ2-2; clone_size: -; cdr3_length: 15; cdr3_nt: TGTGCCAGCAGCCCCCAGGGGTTGGGCACCGGGGAGCTGTTTTTT; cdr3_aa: CASSPQGLGTGELFF
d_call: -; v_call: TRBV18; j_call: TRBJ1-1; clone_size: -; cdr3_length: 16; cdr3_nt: TGTGCCAGCTCACCTCTAGACCTCTTATTGAACACTGAAGCTTTCTTT; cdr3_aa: CASSPLDLLLNTEAFF
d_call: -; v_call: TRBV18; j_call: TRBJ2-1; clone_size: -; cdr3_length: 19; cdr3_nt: TGTGCCAGCTCACCAAGGGCTAGGCCCGGCATGGGATCCTACAATGAGCAGTTCTTC; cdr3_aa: CASSPRARPGMGSYNEQFF
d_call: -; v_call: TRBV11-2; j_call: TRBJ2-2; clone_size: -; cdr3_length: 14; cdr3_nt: TGTGCCAGCAGCCACATCACTAACACCGGGGAGCTGTTTTTT; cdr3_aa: CASSHITNTGELFF
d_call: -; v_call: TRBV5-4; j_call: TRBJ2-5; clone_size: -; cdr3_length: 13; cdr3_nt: TGTGCCAGCAGCTTGGACAGGGACGAGACCCAGTACTTC; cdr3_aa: CASSLDRDETQYF
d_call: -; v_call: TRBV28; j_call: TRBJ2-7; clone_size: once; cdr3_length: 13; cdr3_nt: TGTGCCAGCAGAATAGACAGCTCCTACGAGCAGTACTTC; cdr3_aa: CASRIDSSYEQYF
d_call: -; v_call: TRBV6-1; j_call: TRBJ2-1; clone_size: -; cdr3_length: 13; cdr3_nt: TGTGCCAGCAGTGATTTCGGGCCCAATGAGCAGTTCTTC; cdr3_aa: CASSDFGPNEQFF
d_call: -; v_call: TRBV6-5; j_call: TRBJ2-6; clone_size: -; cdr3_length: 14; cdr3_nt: TGTGCCAGCGGCGTCTTCTCTGGGGCCAACGTCCTGACTTTC; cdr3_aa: CASGVFSGANVLTF
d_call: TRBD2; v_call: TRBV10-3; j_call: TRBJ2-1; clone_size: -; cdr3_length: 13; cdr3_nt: TGTGCCATCAGCCTAGCGGGAGGGAATGAGCAGTTCTTC; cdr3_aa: CAISLAGGNEQFF
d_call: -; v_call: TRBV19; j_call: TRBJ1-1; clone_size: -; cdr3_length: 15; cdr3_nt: TGTGCCAGTACCCAGCCGGGACACTCGAACACTGAAGCTTTCTTT; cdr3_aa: CASTQPGHSNTEAFF
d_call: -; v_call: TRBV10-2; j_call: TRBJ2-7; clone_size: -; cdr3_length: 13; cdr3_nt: TGCGCCAGCAGTGCCCCAGGGTTTTACGAGCAGTACTTC; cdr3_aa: CASSAPGFYEQYF
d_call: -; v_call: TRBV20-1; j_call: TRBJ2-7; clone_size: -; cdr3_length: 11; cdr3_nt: TGCAGTGCCAGAAGGCCCGAAGAGCAGTACTTC; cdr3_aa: CSARRPEEQYF
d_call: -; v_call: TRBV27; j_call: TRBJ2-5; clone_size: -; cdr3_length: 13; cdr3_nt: TGTGCCAGCAGTTTAAGGGCCCAAGAGACCCAGTACTTC; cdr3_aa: CASSLRAQETQYF
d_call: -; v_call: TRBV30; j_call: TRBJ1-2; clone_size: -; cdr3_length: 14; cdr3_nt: TGTGCCTGGAGTGAGTGGGGCCGCTTCGGTGGCTACACCTTC; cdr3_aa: CAWSEWGRFGGYTF
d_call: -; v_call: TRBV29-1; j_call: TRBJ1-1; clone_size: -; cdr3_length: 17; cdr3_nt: TGCAGCGTTGTCTGGGCGGGGGGCGCATCCTCCAACACTGAAGCTTTCTTT; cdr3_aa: CSVVWAGGASSNTEAFF
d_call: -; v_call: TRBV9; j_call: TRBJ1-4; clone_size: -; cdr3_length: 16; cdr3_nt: TGTGCCAGCAGCGTAGCTACGGGGGGGTTCAATGAAAAACTGTTTTTT; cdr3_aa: CASSVATGGFNEKLFF
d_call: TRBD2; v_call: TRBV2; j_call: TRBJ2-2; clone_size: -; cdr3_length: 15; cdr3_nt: TGTGCCAGTACTAGCGGCCCTTCGAACACCGGGGAGCTGTTTTTT; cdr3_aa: CASTSGPSNTGELFF
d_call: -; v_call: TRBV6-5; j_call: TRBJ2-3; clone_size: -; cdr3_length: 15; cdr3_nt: TGTGCCAGCAGTCCTCTAGCGTTTAGCACAGATACGCAGTATTTT; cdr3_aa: CASSPLAFSTDTQYF
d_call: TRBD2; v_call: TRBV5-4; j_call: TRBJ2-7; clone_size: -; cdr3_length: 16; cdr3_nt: TGTGCCAGCAGCCTAGGACTAGCGGGATTCTCCTACGAGCAGTACTTC; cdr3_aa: CASSLGLAGFSYEQYF